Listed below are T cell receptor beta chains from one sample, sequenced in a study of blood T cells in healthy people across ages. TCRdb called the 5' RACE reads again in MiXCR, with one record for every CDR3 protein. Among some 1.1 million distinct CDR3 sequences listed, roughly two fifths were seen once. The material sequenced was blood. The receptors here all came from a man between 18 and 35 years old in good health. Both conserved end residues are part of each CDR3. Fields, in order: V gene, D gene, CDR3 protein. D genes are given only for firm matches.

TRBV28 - CASSLTPREAFF
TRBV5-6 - CASSLVLGMDTQYF
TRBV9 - CASSVERGLTGELFF
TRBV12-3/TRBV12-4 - CASRRDGTSNQPQHF
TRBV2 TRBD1 CASSLAGTGETEAFF
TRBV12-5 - CASGLVPGQTQYF
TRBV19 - CASSTRDDRYGYTF
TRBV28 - CASSRRRVWSNQPQHF
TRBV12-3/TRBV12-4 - CASTRTGRGTGELFF
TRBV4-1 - CASSQQGITYNEQFF
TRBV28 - CASSSPTLGNNNEQFF
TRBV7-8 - CASSQDSSYSNQPQHF
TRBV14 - CASSLWGPVRGESTEAFF
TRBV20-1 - CSARDDYNQPQHF
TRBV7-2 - CASSSRHQSPYGYTF
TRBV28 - CASSLPLNTEAFF
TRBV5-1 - CASSLEPGPNQPQHF
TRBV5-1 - CASSLDEGNQPQHF
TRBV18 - CASSPRQVNEKLFF
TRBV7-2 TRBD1 CASSLWTGEETQYF
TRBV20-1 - CSARPGTGNYGYTF
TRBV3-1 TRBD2 CASSPRTSVSDTQYF
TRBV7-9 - CASSKSGSSSGELFF
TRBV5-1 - CASSTTGPPGGYTF
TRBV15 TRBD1 CATSREAGGLSTNEKLFF
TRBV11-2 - CASSSKGMWGSDTDTQYF
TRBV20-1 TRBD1 CSATTGVNTEAFF
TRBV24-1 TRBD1 CATCVPHTGVFGTGELFF
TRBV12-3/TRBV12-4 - CASSVARVPYTQYF
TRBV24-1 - CATSQIDRNTGELFF
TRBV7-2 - CASSPRERFNTGELFF
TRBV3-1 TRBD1 CASSQQQGAPEAFF
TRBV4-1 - CASSQDASTTYNEQFF
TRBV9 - CASSVRAAGQQFF
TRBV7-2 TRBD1 CASSLPEDRGGKLFF
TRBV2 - CATGRGAQHF
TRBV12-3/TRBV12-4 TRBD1 CASSLPGQGVTEAFF
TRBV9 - CASSPRGDKGDYGYTF
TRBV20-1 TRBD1 CSARRTGKVGELFF
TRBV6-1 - CASSGLTGANYGYTF
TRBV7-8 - CASSLATTGYTF
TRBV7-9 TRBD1 CASSSGQGERSNEKLFF
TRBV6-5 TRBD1 CASSYQTGTNYGYTF
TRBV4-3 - CASSREPRADTEAFF
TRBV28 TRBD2 CASSGGVQEAQYF
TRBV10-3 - CAISESGVLGYTF
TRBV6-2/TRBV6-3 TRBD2 CASRPTGTKDFTDTQYF
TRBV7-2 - CASSLVVGHNEQFF
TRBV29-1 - CSVVYDVSYEQYF
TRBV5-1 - CASSLDESYTGYTF
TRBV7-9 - CASSPRDRKIQETQYF
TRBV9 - CASSVANGEQFF
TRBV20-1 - CSASTGLPMNTEAFF
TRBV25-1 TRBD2 CASSLAGGPSNEQFF
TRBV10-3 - CAISLGSNTEAFF
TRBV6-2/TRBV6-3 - CASRYDRINQPQHF
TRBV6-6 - CASSYGTLEAFF
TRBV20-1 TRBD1 CSAKTQGQGFDGCTF
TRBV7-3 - CASSLTAANLLETQYF
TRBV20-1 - CSARDPSGNTIYF